The 10 T cell receptor beta chains below come from one sample, sequenced in a study of T cell repertoires and HLA-DP antigens. Their cognate antigens are unknown. Clones were read by immunoSEQ multiplex PCR, and TCRdb kept only the in-frame ones, dropping some. Of some 120,000 clones listed, approximately 92% are singletons. Sequencing was done on a sample of CD4+ T cells from PBMCs. Every receptor here comes from a woman under 30 in good health and CMV-seronegative.

The rearrangement uses TRBV2 and TRBJ2-7; a possible D gene is TRBD1 (6 bases). V gave up 10 bases and J gave up 3 bases, with 16 bases separating them. The CDR3 contains 13 residues. Germline V gene lookup returns CDR1 SNHLY and CDR2 FYNNEI. The CDR3 nucleotides read TGTGCCACCGTCCGGGACACACTCTACGAGCAGTACTTC. Amino acids: CATVRDTLYEQYF.

The chain uses TRBV14 and TRBJ1-4; D may be TRBD1 (6 bases). Trimming shortened V by 0 bases and J by 5 bases, and 10 bases separated the two germline ends. The germline V gene has CDR1 SGHDN and CDR2 FVKESK. The CDR3 totals 15 residues. The CDR3 sequence is CASSQEQGINEKLFF. The CDR3 nucleotides are TGTGCCAGCAGCCAAGAACAGGGAATCAATGAAAAACTGTTTTTT.

The V and J genes are TRBV5-1 and TRBJ2-5; the match to TRBD2 covers 10 bases. Germline V gene sequence: CDR1 SGHRS, CDR2 YFSETQ. The ends lost 1 base at V and 5 bases at J; junction bases unmatched: 11. The CDR3 has 17 residues. Here the CDR3 DNA reads TGCGCCAGCAGCTTGAGTGTGGTAGCGGGAGGCAGGGAGACCCAGTACTTC. Protein sequence: CASSLSVVAGGRETQYF. Full variable domain (outside the CDR3, taken from reference TRBV5-1 and TRBJ2-5): KAGVTQTPRYLIKTRGQQVTLSCSPISGHRSVSWYQQTPGQGLQFLFEYFSETQRNKGNFPGRFSGRQFSNSRSEMNVSTLELGDSALYLCASSLSVVAGGRETQYFGPGTRLLVL.

The chain uses TRBV6-1 and TRBJ1-2, with D possibly matching TRBD1 (6 bases). Looked up from germline, CDR1 is MNHNS and CDR2 is SASEGT. Trimming shortened V by 10 bases and J by 2 bases, and 14 bases separated the two germline ends. CDR3 size: 13 residues. CDR3 in amino acids: CATPVGTNYGYTF. In DNA form, the CDR3 reads TGTGCCACCCCAGTTGGGACAAACTATGGCTACACCTTC.

The chain carries TRBV11-2 and TRBJ2-4; 8 positions agree with TRBD2. There are 15 residues in the CDR3. The junction had 7 bases not matched to a gene; V was cut back by 5 bases and J by 4 bases. Germline CDR1 and CDR2: SGHAT and FQNNGV. The DNA of the CDR3 is TGTGCCAGCAGCCAACAGGCGGGGGGAAAAAACATTCAGTACTTC. Encoded protein: CASSQQAGGKNIQYF. The complete variable domain, with remaining parts taken from reference TRBV11-2 and TRBJ2-4, reads EAGVAQSPRYKIIEKRQSVAFWCNPISGHATLYWYQQILGQGPKLLIQFQNNGVVDDSQLPKDRFSAERLKGVDSTLKIQPAKLEDSAVYLCASSQQAGGKNIQYFGAGTRLSVL.

Of note for this clone: The junction and the germline gene differ at one end; a read error may be behind it. V usage is TRBV5-1 and J usage is TRBJ1-3, with D possibly being TRBD1 (5 bases). CDR1 and CDR2 (germline): SGHRS, YFSETQ. The CDR3 covers 14 residues. CDR3 DNA: TGCGCCAACAGCGGGGGTGGCTCTGGAAACACCATATATTTT. It encodes CANSGGGSGNTIYF.

J is TRBJ2-1 and V is TRBV11-2; TRBD1 matches at 9 bases. Germline V gene data show CDR1 as SGHAT and CDR2 as FQNNGV. The length of the CDR3 is 15 residues. V dropped 8 bases and J dropped 6; count of bases not matched to a gene: 11. In DNA, the CDR3 is TGTGCCAGCTGTAAACTCGGACAGGGGTCCAATGAGCAGTTCTTC. Translation gives CASCKLGQGSNEQFF.

V is TRBV6-6 and J is TRBJ1-4, with D perhaps matching TRBD1 (5 bases). Germline V gives CDR1 MNHNY, CDR2 SVGAGI (reference sequence). The CDR3 length is 15 residues. Trimming stripped 3 bases from V and 4 bases from J, with 12 bases between. In DNA form, the CDR3 reads TGTGCCAGCAGTTATGGAAGGGACCTTAATGAAAAACTGTTTTTT. It encodes CASSYGRDLNEKLFF.

The chain recombines TRBV2 with TRBJ1-2; D gene ambiguous. Trimming took 0 bases from V and 5 from J, leaving 7 bases between them. Germline CDR1 reads SNHLY; CDR2 reads FYNNEI. This CDR3 contains 13 residues. The CDR3 protein is CASSEAGPYGYTF. As DNA, the CDR3 is TGTGCCAGCAGTGAAGCTGGACCTTATGGCTACACCTTC.

The chain couples TRBV11-2 to TRBJ2-7; D is unresolved. V dropped 1 base and J dropped 1 base, with 5 bases sitting between them. This CDR3 region has 13 residues. Germline V lookup: CDR1 SGHAT, CDR2 FQNNGV. The CDR3 protein is CASSLVGSYEQYV. The DNA of the CDR3 is TGTGCCAGCAGCTTAGTTGGGTCCTACGAGCAGTACGTC.